The 19 T cell receptor beta chains below all came from one sample that was sequenced in a study of blood T cell repertoires in COVID-19. Produced via immunoSEQ multiplex PCR; TCRdb's table is partial and in-frame only. Of around 150,000 clones detected, 92% appear once; the ten largest clones hold 4.8%. Sequences were obtained from peripheral blood. These TCRs come from a man aged 25 to 40 with COVID-19, enrolled during active disease.

J is TRBJ2-2 and V is TRBV18; 7 bases map to TRBD2. CDR1 KGHSH and CDR2 LQKENI come from the germline V gene. The CDR3 is 17 amino acids. The V and J ends lost 0 bases and 0 bases, in that order; junction bases with no gene match: 4. The CDR3 coding sequence is TGTGCCAGCTCACCACCGGACGCGGGGGCGAACACCGGGGAGCTGTTTTTT. Translation gives CASSPPDAGANTGELFF.

The count of this clone is one. The genes are TRBV28 and TRBJ2-5; TRBD1 agrees at 7 bases. The germline V gene has CDR1 MDHEN and CDR2 SYDVKM. Trimming cost V 3 bases and J 7 bases; bases outside gene matches: 11. There are 15 residues in the CDR3. The CDR3 nucleotides read TGTGCCAGCAGTTTCCCGGACAGGAGTTATGGGACCCAGTACTTC. It yields the protein CASSFPDRSYGTQYF.

The gene calls are TRBV18 and TRBJ2-7; 7 nucleotides line up with TRBD2. CDR1 KGHSH and CDR2 LQKENI come from the germline V gene. Losses at the gene ends were 4 bases for V and 9 bases for J; bases not matched to a gene: 18. The CDR3 consists of 16 residues. CDR3 residues: CASSQGVLAINSGQYF. In DNA form, the CDR3 reads TGTGCCAGCTCACAAGGGGTACTAGCGATTAATAGTGGGCAGTACTTC. Together with reference TRBV18 and TRBJ2-7, the CDR3 gives the full variable domain: NAGVMQNPRHLVRRRGQEARLRCSPMKGHSHVYWYRQLPEEGLKFMVYLQKENIIDESGMPKERFSAEFPKEGPSILRIQQVVRGDSAAYFCASSQGVLAINSGQYFGPGTRLTVT.

The chain combines TRBV9 with TRBJ2-7, with 10 bases matching TRBD1. Trimming at V came to 3 bases and at J to 3 bases, leaving 6 bases not matched to a gene. Germline CDR1 reads SGDLS; CDR2 reads YYNGEE. The CDR3 runs 15 residues. CDR3 in DNA: TGTGCCAGCAGCGATAGACAGGGGGCTATCTACGAGCAGTACTTC. Residues: CASSDRQGAIYEQYF. Filled out from reference TRBV9 and TRBJ2-7, the complete variable domain reads DSGVTQTPKHLITATGQRVTLRCSPRSGDLSVYWYQQSLDQGLQFLIQYYNGEERAKGNILERFSAQQFPDLHSELNLSSLELGDSALYFCASSDRQGAIYEQYFGPGTRLTVT.

The V gene is TRBV5-1, the J gene TRBJ2-6, with D perhaps matching TRBD2 (5 bases). The CDR3 totals 16 residues. Germline V gene lookup returns CDR1 SGHRS and CDR2 YFSETQ. The germline V and J ends were trimmed by 4 bases and 4 bases, with 15 bases remaining between them. The CDR3 region has the DNA TGCGCCAGCAGCCCCCGAAGGCCGGGGGGGGCCAACGTCCTGACTTTC. It codes for CASSPRRPGGANVLTF.

The CDR3 bases are TGTGCCAGCAGTTTCCCGGAGGGATTGACTGAAGCTTTCTTT. Translating gives CASSFPEGLTEAFF. The V and J genes are TRBV6-2 or TRBV6-3 and TRBJ1-1; D gene ambiguous. CDR1 is MNHEY, CDR2 SVGEGT, per germline. This CDR3 is 14 amino acids long. The V end lost 4 bases, the J end lost 5 bases, and 14 bases lay between the germline ends.

The chain links TRBV28 to TRBJ1-6; perhaps TRBD1 as D (6 bases). Germline V gives CDR1 MDHEN, CDR2 SYDVKM. The CDR3 is 18 amino acids. V lost 3 bases and J 7 bases, leaving 22 bases between the germline ends. The CDR3 sequence: CASSFRKGEGLRNSPLHF. The CDR3 DNA follows: TGTGCCAGCAGTTTCCGAAAGGGGGAGGGGTTGAGGAATTCACCCCTCCACTTT.

The rearrangement uses TRBV5-1 and TRBJ1-2, with D unresolved. The CDR3 sequence is 13 residues long. CDR1 is SGHRS, CDR2 YFSETQ, per germline. Trimming removed 4 bases from V and 4 bases from J, with 11 bases in between. The DNA of the CDR3 is TGCGCCAGCAGCCTTCCTGAGTCCTATGGCTACACCTTC. This codes for CASSLPESYGYTF.

This chain links TRBV7-3 with TRBJ1-5; D is undetermined. The CDR3 totals 13 residues. V lost 9 bases and J lost 2, with 11 bases in between. CDR1 and CDR2 (germline): SGHTA, FQGTGA. CDR3 bases: TGTGCCAGACCGGTCTCGGGCAATCAGCCCCAGCATTTT. Translating gives CARPVSGNQPQHF.

The CDR3 loop reads CASSQDPPEGRYNEQFF. In DNA, the CDR3 is TGCGCCAGCAGCCAAGACCCTCCGGAGGGCCGCTACAATGAGCAGTTCTTC. The gene calls are TRBV4-1 and TRBJ2-1; tentatively, D is TRBD2 (6 bases). CDR3 length: 17 residues. Looked up from germline, CDR1 is MGHRA and CDR2 is YSYEKL. Deletions cut 0 bases from V and 3 bases from J, with 15 bases between.

Only a few counts were recorded for this clone. The rearrangement links TRBV2 to TRBJ1-1, with 7 bases aligning to TRBD1. The length of the CDR3 is 14 residues. Unmatched junction bases numbered 2, after V lost 4 bases and J lost 0 bases. Germline-derived CDR1 and CDR2 are SNHLY and FYNNEI. Here the CDR3 reads CASSVGQMNTEAFF. CDR3 nucleotide sequence: TGTGCCAGCAGTGTGGGACAGATGAACACTGAAGCTTTCTTT.

The chain has TRBV20-1 and TRBJ1-1; 7 positions match TRBD1. After removal of 3 bases from V and 6 bases from J, the junction contained 13 bases not matched to a gene. The CDR3 covers 15 residues. Germline V gene data show CDR1 as DFQATT and CDR2 as SNEGSKA (reference sequence). The chain's CDR3 is CSASPGQLITAEAFF. In DNA form, the CDR3 reads TGCAGTGCTAGTCCGGGACAGTTAATCACGGCTGAAGCTTTCTTT.

The chain has TRBV24-1 and TRBJ2-2; tentatively, D is TRBD1 (6 bases). Germline CDR1 reads KGHDR; CDR2 reads SFDVKD. CDR3 length equals 16 residues. V was trimmed by 1 base and J by 1 base, leaving 9 bases between them. This CDR3 reads CATSDFQGKNTGELFF. As DNA, the CDR3 is TGTGCCACCAGTGATTTTCAGGGGAAGAACACCGGGGAGCTGTTTTTT.

This chain connects TRBV19 to TRBJ1-1; the match to TRBD1 covers 11 bases. The V gene end was trimmed by 6 bases and the J gene end by 4 bases; junction bases not matched to a gene: 7. This CDR3 is 15 amino acids long. Germline V gene data show CDR1 as LNHDA and CDR2 as SQIVND (reference sequence). The CDR3: CASSTPGTGGTEAFF. The CDR3 DNA sequence: TGTGCCAGTAGCACTCCGGGGACAGGGGGCACTGAAGCTTTCTTT.

This clone has only a few counts. The V gene is TRBV19, the J gene TRBJ2-3, with 7 bases lining up with TRBD1. V trimming: 3 bases; J trimming: 4 bases; junction bases outside the gene matches: 10. Germline values: CDR1 LNHDA, CDR2 SQIVND (reference sequence). The CDR3 runs to 16 residues. The CDR3 nucleotides are TGTGCCAGTAGTATGCTGGGACAGTCAATTTCAGATACGCAGTATTTT. Amino acid sequence: CASSMLGQSISDTQYF.

The V and J genes are TRBV24-1 and TRBJ2-2; no reliable D call. V was shortened by 1 base and J by 2 bases, with 7 bases between the two germline ends. The CDR3 covers 15 residues. The germline gives CDR1 KGHDR, CDR2 SFDVKD. The CDR3 is CATSDFKANTGELFF. The DNA for the CDR3 is TGTGCCACCAGTGATTTCAAAGCAAACACCGGGGAGCTGTTTTTT.

The chain employs TRBV5-5 and TRBJ1-5, with 9 positions matching TRBD1. The CDR3 covers 18 residues. CDR1 and CDR2 (germline): SGHKS, YYEKEE (reference sequence). V was clipped by 1 base and J by 4 bases; unmatched bases: 12. CDR3 sequence: CASSLRIESGQGNQPQHF. DNA for the CDR3: TGTGCCAGCAGCTTGAGAATAGAATCTGGACAGGGGAATCAGCCCCAGCATTTT.

The chain employs TRBV9 and TRBJ2-7, with 11 bases lining up with TRBD2. Germline trimming cut 3 bases from V and 2 bases from J; bases unmatched to any gene: 4. The CDR3 length is 15 residues. In germline, CDR1 is SGDLS, CDR2 YYNGEE. CDR3: CASSGGTSGTYEQYF. The DNA of the CDR3 is TGTGCCAGCAGCGGGGGGACTAGCGGAACCTACGAGCAGTACTTC.

J is TRBJ2-1 and V is TRBV24-1; a weak D match, TRBD1 (6 bases). V lost 5 bases, J lost 3 bases, and 7 bases lay in between. CDR1 is KGHDR, CDR2 SFDVKD, per germline. The CDR3 spans 13 residues. The CDR3 spells CATSGGHYNEQFF. The CDR3 DNA reads TGTGCCACCAGTGGGGGGCACTACAATGAGCAGTTCTTC.